A single sample gave rise to the 24 T cell receptor beta chains below, sequenced in a study of blood T cell repertoires in COVID-19. Some clones are missing from TCRdb's copy, which holds only in-frame ones; the method was immunoSEQ multiplex PCR. The sample records 250,000 to 400,000 clones, roughly 89% being singletons. The sequencing sample was made of PBMCs or T cells enriched from blood (not recorded which). These receptors were obtained from a man aged 55 to 69 who had recovered from COVID-19.

The chain combines TRBV3-1 (or the pseudogene TRBV3-2) with TRBJ1-2; D is unclear. Germline V lookup: CDR1 LGHDT, CDR2 YNNKEL (reference sequence). CDR3 length: 13 residues. The V end lost 0 bases, the J end lost 8 bases, and 10 bases lay between the germline ends. CDR3 in amino acids: CASSQDFPEGYTF. DNA of the CDR3: TGTGCCAGCAGCCAAGATTTCCCGGAGGGCTACACCTTC.

This clone was observed once. The chain is built from TRBV2 and TRBJ1-6; D is ambiguous. Germline CDR1 SNHLY, CDR2 FYNNEI. V lost 7 bases to trimming and J lost 5 bases, with 15 bases between them. The CDR3 length is 15 residues. CDR3 sequence (DNA): TGTGCCAGCAAGAGGGAGGGCACCGATAATTCACCCCTCCACTTT. Protein product: CASKREGTDNSPLHF.

V and J are TRBV4-1 and TRBJ2-4, with no clear D. This CDR3 has 16 amino acids. Trimming took 3 bases from V and 0 from J, leaving 12 bases between them. Germline CDR1 is MGHRA and CDR2 is YSYEKL. The CDR3 reads CASSQRLTLAKNIQYF. CDR3 sequence (DNA): TGCGCCAGCAGCCAGCGCTTAACCTTAGCCAAAAACATTCAGTACTTC.

The CDR3 region is CASSDLRTEGNNEQFF. CDR3 coding DNA: TGCGCCAGCAGTGATCTGAGGACTGAGGGAAACAATGAGCAGTTCTTC. The V gene is TRBV10-1, the J gene TRBJ2-1; D possibly corresponds to TRBD2 (5 bases). Germline CDR1 reads WNHNN; CDR2 reads SYGVQD (reference sequence). CDR3 length: 16 amino acids. With 3 bases removed from V and 5 bases from J, the gap between germline ends came to 17 bases.

The J gene is TRBJ2-1, the V gene TRBV10-3, with D perhaps TRBD2 (6 bases). V lost 10 bases and J 0 bases, leaving 13 bases between the germline ends. Germline-derived CDR1 and CDR2 are ENHRY and SYGVKD. This CDR3 spans 14 amino acids. The CDR3 is CATSAGSSYNEQFF. Here the CDR3 DNA reads TGTGCCACCTCCGCGGGGAGCTCCTACAATGAGCAGTTCTTC.

Comment on this clone: The same CDR3 arises from other DNA sequences in this sample as well. V and J are TRBV28 and TRBJ2-7; TRBD1 matches at 9 bases. V trimming: 6 bases; J trimming: 0 bases; junction bases outside the gene matches: 3. CDR3 length: 14 residues. From germline, CDR1 is MDHEN and CDR2 SYDVKM. CDR3 coding DNA: TGTGCCAGCAGAGGACAGGGGAGCTCCTACGAGCAGTACTTC. Translated: CASRGQGSSYEQYF.

This clone was seen a few times. The chain carries TRBV10-3 and TRBJ2-1; 9 nucleotides match TRBD2. Germline CDR1 ENHRY, CDR2 SYGVKD. CDR3 length: 15 amino acids. J lost 2 bases, V lost 6 bases, and 5 bases had no gene match. CDR3 sequence reads: CAIRAGTSTYNEQFF. The CDR3 nucleotides are TGTGCCATCAGAGCCGGGACTAGCACCTACAATGAGCAGTTCTTC.

This clone was observed a single time. The chain has TRBV5-4 and TRBJ2-5; D is unclear. CDR1 and CDR2 (germline): SGHNT, YYREEE (reference sequence). V was shortened by 5 bases and J by 2 bases, with 13 bases between the two germline ends. CDR3 size: 14 residues. The CDR3 reads CASSGGGTQETQYF. The CDR3 nucleotides read TGTGCCAGCAGTGGTGGCGGTACGCAAGAGACCCAGTACTTC.

For this clone: Compared with germline, one end of the junction differs, possibly owing to a read error. This sequence joins TRBV2 and TRBJ2-4, with D possibly being TRBD2 (5 bases). From germline, CDR1 is SNHLY and CDR2 FYNNEI. The CDR3 runs 13 residues. The CDR3 loop reads CASSEESGVIIGF. The CDR3 DNA follows: TGTGCCAGCAGTGAAGAATCCGGGGTCATCATCGGCTTC.

V gene TRBV12-1 combines with J gene TRBJ1-4; the table's D gene call, TRBD1, was not cross checked with the DNA. TRBV12-1 is an annotated pseudogene. CDR3 length equals 16 residues. The CDR3 region is CASSSPRGVTNEKLFF. The CDR3, as DNA: TGTGCCAGCAGTTCCCCCAGGGGGGTAACTAATGAAAAACTGTTTTTT.

This clone was seen only once. The V gene is TRBV24-1, the J gene TRBJ2-7, with 8 bases lining up with TRBD2. The CDR3 extends over 16 amino acids. The germline V gene has CDR1 KGHDR and CDR2 SFDVKD. V trimming: 2 bases; J trimming: 7 bases; junction bases outside the gene matches: 12. In nucleotides, the CDR3 is TGTGCCACCAGTGATTCCATAGCGGGGAAGGAGGGGGAGCAGTACTTC. This translates into CATSDSIAGKEGEQYF.

This clone was recorded once. The V call is TRBV19, the J call TRBJ2-2; 11 bases map to TRBD1. The CDR3 has 15 amino acids. Germline V gives CDR1 LNHDA, CDR2 SQIVND (reference sequence). V was pared by 6 bases and J by 4 bases, with 4 bases of the junction left unmatched. The CDR3 DNA reads TGTGCCAGTAGCCTAGGACAGGGGGCCACCGGGGAGCTGTTTTTT. Translated: CASSLGQGATGELFF.

CDR3 residues: CASSSQRTGPNTGELFF. As DNA, the CDR3 is TGTGCCAGCAGCTCCCAGCGGACAGGACCGAACACCGGGGAGCTGTTTTTT. This sequence joins TRBV7-3 and TRBJ2-2; 7 bases fit TRBD1. The V and J ends lost 4 bases and 0 bases, in that order; junction bases with no gene match: 8. Germline CDR1 SGHTA, CDR2 FQGTGA. The CDR3 is 17 amino acids.

This chain links TRBV6-5 with TRBJ2-7, with D possibly matching TRBD1 (5 bases). Germline V lookup: CDR1 MNHEY, CDR2 SVGAGI. The CDR3 contains 12 residues. The V gene lost 6 bases and the J gene lost 3 bases, with 9 bases spanning the gap. CDR3 DNA: TGTGCCAGCAGACAGGAGCGCTACGAGCAGTACTTC. Amino acid sequence: CASRQERYEQYF.

The chain uses TRBV7-2 and TRBJ2-7, with 8 bases lining up with TRBD2. V shed 7 bases and J 2 bases; nucleotides not matched to a gene: 10. The CDR3 has 15 amino acids. From germline, CDR1 is SGHTA and CDR2 FQGNSA. CDR3 amino acids: CASNPQSGGAYEQYF. The CDR3, as DNA: TGTGCCAGCAACCCTCAGAGCGGGGGAGCCTACGAGCAGTACTTC.

This clone showed up just once. The rearrangement uses TRBV24-1 and TRBJ2-3; possibly TRBD2 for D (7 bases). The ends were cut back, 2 bases at V and 4 bases at J, with 18 bases in the middle. This CDR3 has 17 amino acids. CDR1 is KGHDR, CDR2 SFDVKD, per germline. CDR3 sequence: CATSDSGSGGGADTQYF. In DNA, the CDR3 is TGTGCCACCAGTGATTCGGGTAGCGGAGGGGGGGCAGATACGCAGTATTTT.

This chain joins TRBV28 and TRBJ1-2, with TRBD1 identical over 8 bases. The CDR3 is 14 residues long. Germline V gives CDR1 MDHEN, CDR2 SYDVKM. V was clipped by 8 bases and J by 2 bases; unmatched bases: 7. The CDR3 region is CASLLNRGNYGYTF. The DNA of the CDR3 is TGTGCCAGCCTACTGAACAGGGGGAACTATGGCTACACCTTC.

This sequence joins TRBV6-1 and TRBJ2-7, with 7 bases lining up with TRBD2. This CDR3 comprises 14 residues. V lost 3 bases to trimming and J lost 2 bases; unmatched junction nucleotides: 4. Germline V gives CDR1 MNHNS, CDR2 SASEGT. The CDR3 DNA follows: TGTGCCAGCAGTGACACGGGGGGAGCCTACGAGCAGTACTTC. Its translation is CASSDTGGAYEQYF.

To note about this clone: Other DNA sequences in this sample translate to the same CDR3. V gene TRBV28 combines with J gene TRBJ2-5, with TRBD2 matching 11 bases. V lost 5 bases, J lost 2 bases, and 7 bases stayed unmatched. Germline V gives CDR1 MDHEN, CDR2 SYDVKM. This CDR3 is built from 16 residues. This chain's CDR3 is CASSPRLAGLQETQYF. In DNA form, the CDR3 reads TGTGCCAGCAGTCCGAGACTAGCGGGGTTACAAGAGACCCAGTACTTC. Supplemented by reference TRBV28 and TRBJ2-5, the full variable domain reads DVKVTQSSRYLVKRTGEKVFLECVQDMDHENMFWYRQDPGLGLRLIYFSYDVKMKEKGDIPEGYSVSREKKERFSLILESASTNQTSMYLCASSPRLAGLQETQYFGPGTRLLVL.

The chain carries TRBV4-3 and TRBJ2-1, with D unresolved. The V gene lost 0 bases and the J gene lost 3 bases, with 9 bases spanning the gap. The CDR3 is 15 amino acids. Germline assignment: CDR1 LGHNA and CDR2 YSLEER. The CDR3 is CASSQEYHIYNEQFF. As DNA, the CDR3 is TGCGCCAGCAGCCAAGAGTACCACATCTACAATGAGCAGTTCTTC.

The chain employs TRBV28 and TRBJ1-4; TRBD1 aligns across 8 bases. In germline, CDR1 is MDHEN, CDR2 SYDVKM. The CDR3 is 16 residues long. V trimming: 5 bases; J trimming: 1 base; junction bases outside the gene matches: 6. The CDR3 nucleotides read TGTGCCAGCAGTCTCAACGGACAGGGAACTAATGAAAAACTGTTTTTT. It specifies CASSLNGQGTNEKLFF.

This chain uses TRBV5-4 with TRBJ2-3; no clear D gene. This CDR3 spans 13 amino acids. Trimming cost V 1 base and J 1 base, with 4 bases left between them. Germline-derived CDR1 and CDR2 are SGHNT and YYREEE (reference sequence). CDR3 nucleotides: TGTGCCAGCAGCTTGCTAGGCACAGATACGCAGTATTTT. Translating gives CASSLLGTDTQYF.

V is TRBV6-4 and J is TRBJ2-3; no clear D. This CDR3 is built from 13 residues. Germline lookup yields CDR1 MRHNA and CDR2 SNTAGT. V lost 5 bases, J lost 0 bases, and 6 bases lay in between. DNA for the CDR3: TGTGCCAGCAGTCGCCGGAGCACAGATACGCAGTATTTT. Protein product: CASSRRSTDTQYF.

This chain joins TRBV5-1 and TRBJ1-1; 7 nucleotides align to TRBD1. This CDR3 is built from 13 residues. The trim removed 4 bases at V and 6 bases at J, leaving 6 bases unmatched. Per germline, CDR1 SGHRS and CDR2 YFSETQ. The DNA of the CDR3 is TGCGCCAGCAGCGCCGGGACAGTGTCTGAAGCTTTCTTT. Amino acid sequence: CASSAGTVSEAFF.